This T cell receptor (beta chain) was documented in a study of chemoradiotherapy in HPV16-positive cancers. Remarks on this clone: As yet, its antigen is unknown.

The data were produced by immunoSEQ multiplex PCR, yet TCRdb's version contains in-frame clones alone and is incomplete. The data hold approximately 13,000 clones, with roughly 88% observed a single time. Over chemoradiotherapy, repertoires were sampled more than once. In germline, CDR1 is LNHDA, CDR2 SQIVND (reference sequence). J lost 8 bases, V lost 4 bases, and 8 bases had no gene match. The CDR3 length is 14 residues. Study findings and constraints: HPV-specific T cells were functionally defined from only a couple of HPV16-positive patients. Candidate HPV-specific clones and E7-related TCR motifs grew in tumor during treatment.

This specimen was blood, taken from a patient who underwent chemoradiotherapy. The source of this sequence is a human donor with HPV-associated anogenital cancer. The rearrangement joins TRBV19 to TRBJ1-2, with TRBD1 identical over 9 bases. The CDR3 is CASSTAGTGKGYTF. Here the CDR3 DNA reads TGTGCCAGTAGTACAGCCGGGACAGGGAAAGGCTACACCTTC.